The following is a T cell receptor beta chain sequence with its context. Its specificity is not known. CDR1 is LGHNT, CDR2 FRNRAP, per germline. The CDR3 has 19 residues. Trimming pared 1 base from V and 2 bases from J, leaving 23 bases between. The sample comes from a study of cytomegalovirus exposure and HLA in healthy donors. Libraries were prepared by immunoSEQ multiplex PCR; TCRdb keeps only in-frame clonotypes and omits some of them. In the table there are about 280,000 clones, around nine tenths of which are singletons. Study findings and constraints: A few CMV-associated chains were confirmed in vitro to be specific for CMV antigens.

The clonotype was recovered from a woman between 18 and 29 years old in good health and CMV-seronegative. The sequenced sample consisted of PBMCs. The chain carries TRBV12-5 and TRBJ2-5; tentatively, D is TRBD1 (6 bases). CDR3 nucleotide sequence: TGTGCTAGTGGTTTGGCCTCCGGCGGCTGGGGGCGGAAACAAGAGACCCAGTACTTC. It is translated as CASGLASGGWGRKQETQYF.